This T cell receptor (beta chain) comes out of a study of T cell responses to AZD1222 COVID-19 vaccine. Study-wide background: Second doses were pooled across both intervals (about 4 or about 12 weeks).

Overall study findings and caveats: Spike-specific TCR breadth and depth grew following two AZD1222 doses. Close to half of spike-specific TCRs reportedly recognize unmutated variant regions.

Repertoires were generated with immunoSEQ multiplex PCR, while TCRdb's copy carries only in-frame clones and drops some. Seen here are 85,000 to 90,000 clones, approximately 91% observed once, and the top ten hold roughly 6%. The CDR3 sequence is 15 residues long. CDR1 and CDR2 (germline): SGHRS, YFSETQ. V lost 1 base, J lost 0 bases, and 10 bases lay in between. In the case of this clone: Its antigen remains unidentified.

This receptor was obtained from an adult in good health. This specimen consisted of peripheral blood, obtained on day 0 of AZD1222 vaccination. The chain uses TRBV5-1 and TRBJ2-5; a weak D match, TRBD2 (6 bases). The CDR3 region is CASSLLGRYQETQYF. Written as DNA, the CDR3 is TGCGCCAGCAGCTTGCTTGGGAGGTACCAAGAGACCCAGTACTTC.